The 14 T cell receptor beta chains below all came from one sample that was sequenced in a study of CD8 T cells in Susac syndrome. With random hexamers, reverse transcription was performed on about 0.5 to 1 ug of RNA. TCRdb re-derived calls from the immunoSEQ multiplex PCR reads in MiXCR, one entry per CDR3 protein. The repertoire holds around 200,000 distinct CDR3 sequences, with 80% to 95% as singletons. Input material: CD8+ T cells from PBMCs. Receptors originate from a human donor with multiple sclerosis.

This clonotype was detected a few times. This rearrangement joins TRBV2 to TRBJ2-5; D perhaps matches TRBD1 (6 bases). V was clipped by 5 bases and J by 2 bases, with 9 bases between them. The germline V gene encodes CDR1 SNHLY and CDR2 FYNNEI. The CDR3 has 13 amino acids. The CDR3 nucleotides read TGTGCCAGCAGTACAGGGAAACAAGAGACCCAGTACTTC. This gives the protein CASSTGKQETQYF.

This chain uses TRBV30 with TRBJ2-2, with 7 bases fitting TRBD1. The germline V gene has CDR1 GTSNPN and CDR2 SVGIG (reference sequence). The ends lost 6 bases at V and 4 bases at J; junction bases unmatched: 5. This CDR3 spans 13 amino acids. CDR3 DNA: TGTGCCTGCCGTTCAGGGGGCACCGGGGAGCTGTTTTTT. Its protein product is CACRSGGTGELFF.

The chain links TRBV30 to TRBJ1-1, with D hard to call. This CDR3 spans 11 amino acids. Germline CDR1 reads GTSNPN; CDR2 reads SVGIG (reference sequence). Deletions cut 2 bases from V and 4 bases from J, with 5 bases between. CDR3 in amino acids: CAWSWGTEAFF. DNA for the CDR3: TGTGCCTGGAGTTGGGGCACTGAAGCTTTCTTT. Full variable domain (remainder filled in from reference TRBV30 and TRBJ1-1): SQTIHQWPATLVQPVGSPLSLECTVEGTSNPNLYWYRQAAGRGLQLLFYSVGIGQISSEVPQNLSASRPQDRQFILSSKKLLLSDSGFYLCAWSWGTEAFFGQGTRLTVV.

This chain connects TRBV7-9 to TRBJ1-4; TRBD1 is a possible D gene (5 bases). Germline CDR1 reads SEHNR; CDR2 reads FQNEAQ (reference sequence). CDR3 length: 14 residues. Deletions cut 5 bases from V and 11 bases from J, with 18 bases between. CDR3 DNA sequence: TGTGCCAGCAGCAGTCACCGGGACGCCGCGAAACTGTTTTTT. It specifies CASSSHRDAAKLFF.

This chain uses TRBV18 with TRBJ2-1; 7 positions agree with TRBD2. Germline values: CDR1 KGHSH, CDR2 LQKENI. After removal of 3 bases from V and 6 bases from J, the junction contained 8 bases not matched to a gene. This CDR3 spans 15 amino acids. This CDR3 is CASSPLLADGNEQFF. Written as DNA, the CDR3 is TGTGCCAGCTCACCCCTTCTAGCGGATGGCAATGAGCAGTTCTTC.

The chain combines TRBV19 with TRBJ1-5, with D tentatively TRBD1 (6 bases). This CDR3 contains 15 residues. The V end was cut by 1 base, the J end by 0 bases, with 7 bases between. Germline lookup yields CDR1 LNHDA and CDR2 SQIVND (reference sequence). The DNA of the CDR3 is TGTGCCAGTAGTATAGTGGGACATAGCAATCAGCCCCAGCATTTT. It encodes CASSIVGHSNQPQHF.

This rearrangement joins TRBV27 to TRBJ1-5; 8 nucleotides agree with TRBD1. Losses at the gene ends were 5 bases for V and 1 base for J; bases not matched to a gene: 7. Germline V gene sequence: CDR1 MNHEY, CDR2 SMNVEV (reference sequence). The CDR3 is made up of 16 amino acids. The DNA of the CDR3 is TGTGCCAGCAGTCCCTCGACAGGGGCGAGCAATCAGCCCCAGCATTTT. Its protein product is CASSPSTGASNQPQHF.

The V and J genes are TRBV4-2 and TRBJ2-7, with 7 bases identical to TRBD2. The CDR3 length is 15 residues. The trim removed 0 bases at V and 2 bases at J, leaving 4 bases unmatched. Germline lookup yields CDR1 LGHNA and CDR2 YNFKEQ. The CDR3 sequence is CASSQDSSGTYEQYF. DNA of the CDR3: TGTGCCAGCAGCCAAGATTCGAGCGGGACCTACGAGCAGTACTTC.

The rearrangement links TRBV14 to TRBJ2-7, with D perhaps matching TRBD2 (5 bases). Trimming cost V 2 bases and J 2 bases, with 10 bases left between them. The germline V gene encodes CDR1 SGHDN and CDR2 FVKESK. This CDR3 comprises 14 residues. The CDR3 DNA reads TGTGCCAGCAGCCAACGAGGGCGGGCCTACGAGCAGTACTTC. Translating it yields CASSQRGRAYEQYF.

V is TRBV29-1 and J is TRBJ1-1, with 7 nucleotides matching TRBD1. CDR3 length: 12 amino acids. Unmatched junction bases numbered 6, after V lost 6 bases and J lost 5 bases. Germline lookup yields CDR1 SQVTM and CDR2 ANQGSEA. The CDR3 protein is CSVRRDRTEAFF. For the CDR3, the DNA is TGCAGCGTCCGAAGGGACAGAACTGAAGCTTTCTTT.

The chain carries TRBV9 and TRBJ1-6, with TRBD1 identical over 8 bases. Germline V gene data show CDR1 as SGDLS and CDR2 as YYNGEE. V trimming: 3 bases; J trimming: 7 bases; junction bases outside the gene matches: 3. The CDR3 extends over 14 amino acids. CDR3 loop: CASSARGPNSPLHF. CDR3 bases: TGTGCCAGCAGCGCCAGGGGGCCAAATTCACCCCTCCACTTT.

The V call is TRBV20-1, the J call TRBJ1-4; D may be TRBD1 (5 bases). The CDR3 is made up of 13 amino acids. The germline CDR1 and CDR2 sequences are DFQATT and SNEGSKA (reference sequence). V dropped 0 bases and J dropped 5 bases, with 7 bases sitting between them. Here the CDR3 reads CSARDWGNEKLFF. The CDR3 DNA reads as TGCAGTGCTAGAGATTGGGGCAATGAAAAACTGTTTTTT.

There are a few counts of this clonotype. The V call is TRBV27, the J call TRBJ2-7; D uncertain. CDR3 length: 13 residues. CDR1 and CDR2 from the germline V gene are MNHEY and SMNVEV (reference sequence). The V end was cut by 4 bases, the J end by 0 bases, with 7 bases between. The CDR3 loop is CASSWQSSYEQYF. The DNA for the CDR3 is TGTGCCAGCAGTTGGCAGAGCTCCTACGAGCAGTACTTC.

V usage is TRBV12-3 or TRBV12-4 and J usage is TRBJ2-7; D is unclear. V lost 4 bases to trimming and J lost 1 base, with 8 bases between them. The CDR3 is made up of 13 amino acids. The CDR3 region is CASSSDLSYEQYF. DNA for the CDR3: TGTGCCAGCAGTTCTGACCTATCCTACGAGCAGTACTTC.